Listed here are 18 T cell receptor beta chains from one sample, sequenced in a study of neurological immune-mediated disorders. One entry per CDR3 protein, called by TCRdb with MiXCR from the 5' RACE reads. The repertoire holds more than 50,000 distinct CDR3 sequences, with less than 4% as singletons. The sample taken for sequencing was PBMCs. Receptor source: a woman between 45 and 65 years old with multiple sclerosis.

This clonotype was seen ten or more times. A junction end diverges from the germline sequence, so it may reflect a read error. The rearrangement uses TRBV20-1 and TRBJ1-5; D not resolved. The CDR3 runs to 13 residues. From germline, CDR1 is DFQATT and CDR2 SNEGSKA (reference sequence). The CDR3, as DNA: TGCAGTGCTAGAGGCTCCCAACATCAGCCCCAGAATTTT. Translation gives CSARGSQHQPQNF.

This clonotype was detected many times. The chain combines TRBV7-9 with TRBJ1-6; D not certain. The CDR3 spans 13 residues. Between the trimmed V and J ends, which lost 5 bases and 7 bases, there was a span of 9 bases. From germline, CDR1 is SEHNR and CDR2 FQNEAQ (reference sequence). This chain's CDR3 is CASSPLVNSPLHF. CDR3 nucleotide sequence: TGTGCCAGCAGCCCGCTCGTGAATTCACCCCTCCACTTT.

This clonotype has ten or more counts. V usage is TRBV29-1 and J usage is TRBJ1-1, with a possible D match to TRBD1 (6 bases). Per germline, CDR1 SQVTM and CDR2 ANQGSEA. V lost 7 bases to trimming and J lost 4 bases, with 16 bases between them. The CDR3 is made up of 13 amino acids. CDR3 in amino acids: CSGHRVESTEAFF. The CDR3 DNA reads TGCAGCGGCCACAGGGTAGAGAGCACTGAAGCTTTCTTT. Full variable domain (missing parts from reference TRBV29-1 and TRBJ1-1): SAVISQKPSRDICQRGTSLTIQCQVDSQVTMMFWYRQQPGQSLTLIATANQGSEATYESGFVIDKFPISRPNLTFSTLTVSNMSPEDSSIYLCSGHRVESTEAFFGQGTRLTVV.

This clonotype was counted at least ten times. The rearrangement joins TRBV21-1 to TRBJ1-2. TRBV21-1 is a recognized pseudogene. The CDR3 length is 14 residues. This chain's CDR3 is CASSTIKEGDGYTF. The CDR3 bases are TGTGCCAGCAGCACCATAAAGGAGGGTGATGGCTACACCTTC.

This clonotype appeared many times. This chain connects TRBV20-1 to TRBJ2-1; 9 bases are a match to TRBD2. In germline, CDR1 is DFQATT, CDR2 SNEGSKA (reference sequence). The CDR3 runs to 16 residues. V was clipped by 1 base and J by 3 bases; unmatched bases: 7. The CDR3 DNA reads TGCAGTGCTAGAGCACTGACTAGCGGACGCTACAATGAGCAGTTCTTC. Its protein is CSARALTSGRYNEQFF.

In its sample, this clonotype was seen many times. This chain links TRBV5-1 with TRBJ2-2, with D maybe TRBD2 (6 bases). V lost 2 bases and J lost 7, with 9 bases in between. CDR3 size: 13 residues. Per germline, CDR1 SGHRS and CDR2 YFSETQ. This CDR3 reads CASSLGGSGELFF. CDR3 bases: TGCGCCAGCAGCTTAGGAGGGAGCGGGGAGCTGTTTTTT. Drawing the rest from reference TRBV5-1 and TRBJ2-2, the complete variable domain is KAGVTQTPRYLIKTRGQQVTLSCSPISGHRSVSWYQQTPGQGLQFLFEYFSETQRNKGNFPGRFSGRQFSNSRSEMNVSTLELGDSALYLCASSLGGSGELFFGEGSRLTVL.

This clonotype was picked up many times. V usage is TRBV12-3 or TRBV12-4 and J usage is TRBJ2-1, with TRBD2 as a possible D gene (5 bases). The CDR3 runs to 13 residues. The germline V and J ends were trimmed by 11 bases and 7 bases, with 18 bases remaining between them. The CDR3 protein is CAVDQLPGNEQFF. CDR3 sequence (DNA): TGTGCCGTGGACCAGCTTCCGGGGAATGAGCAGTTCTTC.

Comments on this clonotype: This clone may be a read error of a much larger clone one base away. J is TRBJ2-5 and V is TRBV10-3; the D gene is possibly TRBD2 (5 bases). CDR3 size: 14 residues. The V gene's germline CDR1 is ENHRY and CDR2 SYGVKD. CDR3 region: CAISESGGHETRYF. CDR3 in DNA: TGTGCCATCAGTGAGTCAGGCGGGCACGAGACCCGGTACTTC.

This clonotype was recorded at least ten times. The rearrangement links TRBV7-2 to TRBJ1-2; D is possibly TRBD1 (6 bases). Per germline, CDR1 SGHTA and CDR2 FQGNSA. Trimming stripped 5 bases from V and 5 bases from J, with 24 bases between. The CDR3 length is 17 residues. CDR3 in amino acids: CASSPPDRKASSYGYTF. The CDR3 nucleotides read TGTGCCAGCAGCCCCCCGGACAGAAAGGCTTCTTCTTATGGCTACACCTTC.

For this clonotype: A much larger clonotype is one base distant, so this may be a read error. The chain employs TRBV3-1 and TRBJ1-5, with D possibly TRBD1 on 6 matching bases. Trimming shortened V by 0 bases and J by 3 bases, and 9 bases separated the two germline ends. Per germline, CDR1 LGHDT and CDR2 YNNKEL (reference sequence). This CDR3 region has 15 residues. In nucleotides, the CDR3 is TGTGCCAGCAGCCAAGAAGGACAGATCAATCAGCCCCAGCATTTT. Translating gives CASSQEGQINQPQHF.

This clonotype showed up many times. This chain connects TRBV12-3 or TRBV12-4 to TRBJ2-7; 8 positions match TRBD2. The CDR3 covers 16 residues. V dropped 5 bases and J dropped 2; count of bases not matched to a gene: 11. CDR3 DNA: TGTGCCAGCAGTATTTATGAGGCGGGAGGTGCCTACGAGCAGTACTTC. This encodes CASSIYEAGGAYEQYF.

This clonotype was seen many times. The V gene is TRBV6-1, the J gene TRBJ2-3, with TRBD2 identical over 10 bases. V was pared by 2 bases and J by 6 bases, with 5 bases of the junction left unmatched. The CDR3 runs to 15 residues. CDR1 is MNHNS, CDR2 SASEGT, per germline. In DNA, the CDR3 is TGTGCCAGCAGTGAAACGGCTAGCGGGAGTGATACGCAGTATTTT. Protein: CASSETASGSDTQYF.

This clonotype appeared many times. The rearrangement joins TRBV5-1 to TRBJ2-3; D unclear. The ends were cut back, 0 bases at V and 1 base at J, with 3 bases in the middle. CDR3 length: 13 amino acids. The V gene's germline CDR1 is SGHRS and CDR2 YFSETQ. The CDR3 DNA reads TGCGCCAGCAGCTTGGATGGCACAGATACGCAGTATTTT. Its protein product is CASSLDGTDTQYF.

CDR3 protein: CASLTSGGRGTQYF. The CDR3 region has the DNA TGTGCCAGCTTGACTAGCGGGGGCCGTGGGACCCAGTACTTC. The chain carries TRBV5-6 and TRBJ2-5; TRBD2 matches 12 bases. The V segment lost 7 bases and the J segment 7 bases; nucleotides outside the gene matches: 8. Germline assignment: CDR1 SGHDT and CDR2 YYEEEE. There are 14 residues in the CDR3.

This clonotype has at least ten counts. V usage is TRBV6-5 and J usage is TRBJ2-1; 7 bases fit TRBD2. The length of the CDR3 is 18 residues. The V and J ends lost 0 bases and 4 bases, in that order; junction bases with no gene match: 12. Germline CDR1 and CDR2: MNHEY and SVGAGI. This chain's CDR3 is CASSYSFPAGAGYNEQFF. Here the CDR3 DNA reads TGTGCCAGCAGTTACTCGTTCCCGGCGGGAGCTGGGTACAATGAGCAGTTCTTC.

This clonotype was seen ten or more times. The CDR3 region is CAITGTIGEKLFF. CDR3 DNA: TGTGCCATCACCGGGACTATCGGTGAAAAACTGTTTTTT. The rearrangement links TRBV2 to TRBJ1-4, with D tentatively TRBD1 (5 bases). CDR1 and CDR2 from the germline V gene are SNHLY and FYNNEI. The CDR3 length is 13 residues. The V end lost 10 bases, the J end lost 7 bases, and 16 bases lay between the germline ends.

The table lists this clonotype with many counts. The chain is built from TRBV20-1 and TRBJ2-1; 8 bases align to TRBD2. Trimming at V came to 6 bases and at J to 0 bases, leaving 1 base not matched to a gene. Looked up from germline, CDR1 is DFQATT and CDR2 is SNEGSKA (reference sequence). This CDR3 is 13 amino acids long. The CDR3 DNA reads as TGCAGTGCCAGCGGGAGCTCCTACAATGAGCAGTTCTTC. It translates to CSASGSSYNEQFF.

This clonotype was detected many times. The chain combines TRBV5-5 with TRBJ2-1, with D possibly TRBD2 on 7 matching bases. V lost 0 bases and J 10 bases, leaving 11 bases between the germline ends. This CDR3 is built from 13 residues. Germline CDR1 is SGHKS and CDR2 is YYEKEE (reference sequence). CDR3 coding DNA: TGTGCCAGCAGCTTGGGCGGGGGCCGGGAGCAGTTCTTC. Its translation: CASSLGGGREQFF.